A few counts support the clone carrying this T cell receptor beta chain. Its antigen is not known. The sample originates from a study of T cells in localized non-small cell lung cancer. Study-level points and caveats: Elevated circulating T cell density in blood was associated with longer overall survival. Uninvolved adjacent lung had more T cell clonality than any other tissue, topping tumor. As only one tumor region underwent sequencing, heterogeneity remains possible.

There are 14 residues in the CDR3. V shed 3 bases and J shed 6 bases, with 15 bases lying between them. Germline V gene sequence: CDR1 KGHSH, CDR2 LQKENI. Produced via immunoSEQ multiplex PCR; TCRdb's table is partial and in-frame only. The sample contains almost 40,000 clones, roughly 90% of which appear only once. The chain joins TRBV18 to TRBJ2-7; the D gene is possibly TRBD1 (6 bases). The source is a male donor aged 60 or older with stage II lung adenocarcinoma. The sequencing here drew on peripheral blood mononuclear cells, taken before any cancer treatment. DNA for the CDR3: TGTGCCAGCTCACCGCAACAGGGAATCGGCGAGCAGTACTTC. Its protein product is CASSPQQGIGEQYF.